One and the same sample provided the 26 T cell receptor beta chains below, sequenced in a study of identical twins. TCRdb redid the calling of the 5' RACE reads with MiXCR, one entry per CDR3 protein. This sample carries about 690,000 distinct CDR3 sequences, around 6.1% of them seen once, and the ten largest clones take approximately 2%. The sample comprised naive T cells sorted from blood. These receptors were collected from a man aged 18 to 35 in good health.

This clonotype appeared a few times. This chain links TRBV14 with TRBJ2-2; D gene ambiguous. In germline, CDR1 is SGHDN, CDR2 FVKESK. The CDR3 is 15 residues long. The germline V and J ends were trimmed by 2 bases and 1 base, with 8 bases remaining between them. For the CDR3, the DNA is TGTGCCAGCAGCCAAAAGGTTCAGAACACCGGGGAGCTGTTTTTT. Its protein is CASSQKVQNTGELFF. Full variable domain (missing parts from reference TRBV14 and TRBJ2-2): EAGVTQFPSHSVIEKGQTVTLRCDPISGHDNLYWYRRVMGKEIKFLLHFVKESKQDESGMPNNRFLAERTGGTYSTLKVQPAELEDSGVYFCASSQKVQNTGELFFGEGSRLTVL.

V and J are TRBV15 and TRBJ2-1; D not resolved. Trimming cost V 5 bases and J 0 bases, with 14 bases left between them. CDR1 is LNHNV, CDR2 YYDKDF, per germline (reference sequence). The CDR3 runs to 16 residues. The CDR3 spells CATSLTTTSSYNEQFF. The CDR3 region has the DNA TGTGCCACCAGCCTAACTACGACGAGCTCCTACAATGAGCAGTTCTTC.

The V gene is TRBV24-1, the J gene TRBJ1-2; TRBD1 is a possible D gene (6 bases). The CDR3 runs 14 residues. Trimming pared 2 bases from V and 8 bases from J, leaving 14 bases between. Germline V lookup: CDR1 KGHDR, CDR2 SFDVKD. The CDR3 sequence: CATSDSTQGSGYTF. The CDR3 DNA sequence: TGTGCCACCAGTGATTCTACACAGGGTTCGGGCTACACCTTC.

This clonotype was observed a handful of times. This chain uses TRBV27 with TRBJ2-3; 10 bases fit TRBD2. CDR1 is MNHEY, CDR2 SMNVEV, per germline (reference sequence). The trim removed 6 bases at V and 4 bases at J, leaving 4 bases unmatched. The CDR3 is 14 amino acids. This CDR3 is CASRRAGGPDTQYF. CDR3 coding DNA: TGTGCCAGCAGGAGAGCGGGAGGGCCAGATACGCAGTATTTT.

This clonotype was counted between two and nine times. The chain carries TRBV5-1 and TRBJ2-4; 9 positions match TRBD1. Germline lookup yields CDR1 SGHRS and CDR2 YFSETQ. The ends lost 4 bases at V and 6 bases at J; junction bases unmatched: 14. CDR3 length equals 17 residues. The CDR3 sequence is CASSPAAAGQGSNIQYF. In DNA, the CDR3 is TGCGCCAGCAGCCCTGCTGCCGCGGGACAGGGATCAAACATTCAGTACTTC.

This clonotype has ten or more counts. The chain recombines TRBV12-3 or TRBV12-4 with TRBJ1-2; D is unresolved. Trimming left V 6 bases short and J 5 bases short, with 10 bases between. This CDR3 is 12 amino acids long. CDR3 nucleotides: TGTGCCAGCAGCAGCCCACCATATGGCTACACCTTC. It translates to CASSSPPYGYTF.

This clonotype came up many times. The rearrangement uses TRBV5-1 and TRBJ2-5; D is uncertain. The CDR3 is 14 amino acids. Germline V gene data show CDR1 as SGHRS and CDR2 as YFSETQ. Trimming shortened V by 3 bases and J by 0 bases, and 9 bases separated the two germline ends. The chain's CDR3 is CASSYVGNQETQYF. The CDR3 nucleotides are TGCGCCAGCAGCTATGTAGGGAACCAAGAGACCCAGTACTTC.

CDR3 DNA sequence: TGTGCCACAGATGGACAGGGCCGACTGCATTTT. This gives the protein CATDGQGRLHF. The chain uses TRBV24-1 and TRBJ1-5; 8 positions match TRBD1. The CDR3 contains 11 residues. Germline CDR1 reads KGHDR; CDR2 reads SFDVKD. V gave up 10 bases and J gave up 15 bases; unmatched junction bases: 10.

The rearrangement uses TRBV7-9 and TRBJ2-1, with D perhaps TRBD1 or TRBD2 (7 bases each). CDR1 is SEHNR, CDR2 FQNEAQ, per germline (reference sequence). Trimming left V 4 bases short and J 6 bases short, with 13 bases between. The length of the CDR3 is 14 residues. CDR3 region: CASSSGRGGNEQFF. The DNA of the CDR3 is TGTGCCAGCAGCTCGGGCAGGGGGGGCAATGAGCAGTTCTTC.

The rearrangement links TRBV6-2 or TRBV6-3 to TRBJ2-3; D is unclear. The germline V and J ends were trimmed by 2 bases and 2 bases, with 11 bases remaining between them. Per germline, CDR1 MNHEY and CDR2 SVGEGT. This CDR3 has 15 residues. The CDR3 sequence: CASSYDEGITDTQYF. DNA of the CDR3: TGTGCCAGCAGTTACGATGAAGGCATCACAGATACGCAGTATTTT.

This clonotype was recorded many times. The gene calls are TRBV24-1 and TRBJ2-1, with D hard to call. The CDR3 covers 12 residues. Germline values: CDR1 KGHDR, CDR2 SFDVKD. V lost 1 base and J 7 bases, leaving 4 bases between the germline ends. CDR3 region: CATSDFGNEQFF. The CDR3 region has the DNA TGTGCCACCAGTGATTTCGGGAATGAGCAGTTCTTC.

J is TRBJ2-7 and V is TRBV27, with 7 bases matching TRBD2. Germline loops: CDR1 MNHEY, CDR2 SMNVEV (reference sequence). This CDR3 has 14 amino acids. V lost 3 bases to trimming and J lost 4 bases; unmatched junction nucleotides: 6. The CDR3 nucleotides are TGTGCCAGCAGTTTGACGGCTAGCGGATACGAGCAGTACTTC. It yields the protein CASSLTASGYEQYF.

In this sample, this clonotype turned up many times. The chain is built from TRBV14 and TRBJ2-3; D not resolved. The length of the CDR3 is 12 residues. Trimming cost V 4 bases and J 7 bases, with 9 bases left between them. The germline gives CDR1 SGHDN, CDR2 FVKESK. The CDR3 region is CASSPFGNTQYF. CDR3 nucleotide sequence: TGTGCCAGCAGCCCCTTTGGTAATACGCAGTATTTT.

The sample holds a few counts of this clonotype. The chain is built from TRBV12-3 or TRBV12-4 and TRBJ2-1, with TRBD1 matching 9 bases. V trimming: 4 bases; J trimming: 6 bases; junction bases outside the gene matches: 7. This CDR3 has 15 residues. CDR3 nucleotides: TGTGCCAGCAGTTCCCCGGGACAGGGTATCAATGAGCAGTTCTTC. Protein: CASSSPGQGINEQFF.

This clonotype was counted at least ten times. This chain joins TRBV28 and TRBJ2-3; the match to TRBD2 covers 7 bases. Germline CDR1 MDHEN, CDR2 SYDVKM. The trim removed 6 bases at V and 7 bases at J, leaving 13 bases unmatched. The CDR3 runs to 15 residues. The CDR3 DNA sequence: TGTGCCAGCAGGGAGGGAGGGCCGGAAGCAAATACGCAGTATTTT. It yields the protein CASREGGPEANTQYF.

The table lists this clonotype with many counts. V gene TRBV7-6 combines with J gene TRBJ1-1; TRBD1 is a possible D gene (5 bases). The CDR3 is made up of 16 amino acids. Germline-derived CDR1 and CDR2 are SGHVS and FNYEAQ. V was clipped by 0 bases and J by 4 bases, with 15 bases between them. CDR3 coding DNA: TGTGCCAGCAGCTTAGCGTTCGAGTGGGACGGCACTGAAGCTTTCTTT. Protein sequence: CASSLAFEWDGTEAFF.

In this sample, this clonotype turned up many times. J is TRBJ1-5 and V is TRBV20-1; 7 bases map to TRBD1. V was pared by 4 bases and J by 5 bases, with 5 bases of the junction left unmatched. The CDR3 is made up of 13 amino acids. Germline V gene lookup returns CDR1 DFQATT and CDR2 SNEGSKA (reference sequence). The CDR3 DNA follows: TGCAGTGCTATTATCCAGGGGGATCAGCCCCAGCATTTT. Translation gives CSAIIQGDQPQHF.

This clonotype appeared a few times. The chain couples TRBV30 to TRBJ2-5, with TRBD2 matching over 10 bases. J lost 1 base, V lost 2 bases, and 1 base had no gene match. Germline CDR1 reads GTSNPN; CDR2 reads SVGIG (reference sequence). This CDR3 comprises 14 residues. CDR3 loop: CAWSLAGVQETQYF. The CDR3 coding sequence is TGTGCCTGGAGTCTAGCGGGAGTCCAAGAGACCCAGTACTTC.

The table lists this clonotype with many counts. This chain joins TRBV24-1 and TRBJ2-1, with no clear D. CDR3 length: 12 residues. V was shortened by 0 bases and J by 7 bases, with 3 bases between the two germline ends. Germline CDR1 KGHDR, CDR2 SFDVKD. CDR3 residues: CATSDLANEQFF. Written as DNA, the CDR3 is TGTGCCACCAGTGATTTGGCTAATGAGCAGTTCTTC.

CDR3 DNA sequence: TGTGCCAGCACGATAGACAGGGGAGGCTACGAGCAGTACGTC. It translates to CASTIDRGGYEQYV. The chain carries TRBV2 and TRBJ2-7; 8 nucleotides align to TRBD1. Germline CDR1 reads SNHLY; CDR2 reads FYNNEI. The CDR3 contains 14 residues. After removal of 7 bases from V and 3 bases from J, the junction contained 8 bases not matched to a gene.

This clonotype was counted many times. J is TRBJ2-2 and V is TRBV5-1; D may correspond to TRBD1 or TRBD2 (5 bases each). The CDR3 length is 15 residues. Trimming removed 3 bases from V and 4 bases from J, with 13 bases in between. CDR1 SGHRS and CDR2 YFSETQ come from the germline V gene. CDR3 sequence (DNA): TGCGCCAGCAGCTGGGACGGGCGCGCCACCGGGGAGCTGTTTTTT. Encoded protein: CASSWDGRATGELFF.

V usage is TRBV7-2 and J usage is TRBJ2-3; 7 bases fit TRBD2. This CDR3 has 17 residues. Per germline, CDR1 SGHTA and CDR2 FQGNSA. Losses at the gene ends were 5 bases for V and 0 bases for J; bases not matched to a gene: 11. This chain's CDR3 is CASSPNGASGSTDTQYF. Here the CDR3 DNA reads TGTGCCAGCAGCCCCAACGGGGCTAGCGGAAGCACAGATACGCAGTATTTT.

The chain carries TRBV9 and TRBJ2-1; D gene unclear. Germline lookup yields CDR1 SGDLS and CDR2 YYNGEE. The CDR3 length is 14 residues. V was clipped by 3 bases and J by 7 bases, with 14 bases between them. Written as DNA, the CDR3 is TGTGCCAGCAGCGAAATCCCGCCTTCGAATGAGCAGTTCTTC. Protein product: CASSEIPPSNEQFF.

This clonotype was counted many times. The chain employs TRBV5-1 and TRBJ2-7; D remains unclear. The CDR3 totals 14 residues. Germline V lookup: CDR1 SGHRS, CDR2 YFSETQ. The V end lost 1 base, the J end lost 3 bases, and 11 bases lay between the germline ends. The CDR3 coding sequence is TGCGCCAGCAGCTTGAGACCCACTCACTACGAGCAGTACTTC. Protein: CASSLRPTHYEQYF.

In this sample, this clonotype turned up many times. The chain recombines TRBV20-1 with TRBJ2-5; 10 positions agree with TRBD2. The length of the CDR3 is 14 residues. V lost 1 base to trimming and J lost 5 bases; unmatched junction nucleotides: 4. CDR1 and CDR2 (germline): DFQATT, SNEGSKA (reference sequence). The CDR3 here is CSARGGLASETQYF. CDR3 coding DNA: TGCAGTGCTAGAGGGGGACTAGCGTCTGAGACCCAGTACTTC.

In this sample, this clonotype turned up a few times. V is TRBV3-1 and J is TRBJ2-5; D is possibly TRBD1 or TRBD2 (5 bases each). CDR1 is LGHDT, CDR2 YNNKEL, per germline (reference sequence). The CDR3 loop spans 13 amino acids. V was pared by 4 bases and J by 4 bases, with 10 bases between. CDR3 DNA sequence: TGTGCCAGCAGCCGAAGGGGAGTAGAGACCCAGTACTTC. It is translated as CASSRRGVETQYF.